The text below deals with one T cell receptor (beta chain). Antigen specificity is unknown. Presence of unique molecular identifiers characterized the TCR beta cDNA libraries. Using its own MiXCR run on the PCR reads, TCRdb lists one record per CDR3 protein. The sample holds about 770,000 distinct CDR3 sequences; about half are singletons and the top ten take around 4.7%. The data are from a study of post-analysis software for immune sequencing data. Germline-derived CDR1 and CDR2 are SQVTM and ANQGSEA. V lost 0 bases, J lost 4 bases, and 12 bases lay in between. The CDR3 is 14 amino acids. Notes on the study in general: A significant reduction in normalized Chao1 diversity was observed in multiple sclerosis patients versus controls. The F measure placed samples prepared in the same batch into strongly shared clusters. Patients carried 5 or 6 TRBV segments more frequently than controls did, and TRBV5-6, TRBV5-1 and TRBV20-1 were among them.

Sequencing was carried out using blood. V and J are TRBV29-1 and TRBJ1-2; TRBD1 is a possible D gene (5 bases). This clonotype was obtained from a girl between 5 and 17 years old with multiple sclerosis. The CDR3 DNA reads TGCAGCGTTGAAGATCAGGGCAGGAGCTATGGCTACACCTTC. As protein: CSVEDQGRSYGYTF.